The 17 T cell receptor beta chains given below trace back to one sample, sequenced in a study of blood T cell repertoires in COVID-19. Profiled with immunoSEQ multiplex PCR; TCRdb holds only in-frame clones, not every one. The sample contains under 250,000 clones, roughly 84% of which appear only once. Sequencing was carried out using peripheral blood. Every receptor here comes from a man aged 50 or older with active or convalescent COVID-19.

The V and J genes are TRBV7-8 and TRBJ2-7; 9 nucleotides align to TRBD2. This CDR3 contains 14 residues. Trimming took 5 bases from V and 6 from J; bases not matched to a gene: 8. Germline CDR1 and CDR2: SGHVS and FQNEAQ. CDR3: CASSPGTSLREQYF. The DNA for the CDR3 is TGTGCCAGCAGCCCCGGGACTAGCTTGCGCGAGCAGTACTTC.

This clone was detected once. This rearrangement joins TRBV28 to TRBJ1-3; 7 nucleotides align to TRBD1. With V trimmed by 7 bases and J by 1 base, 4 bases remained unmatched. CDR3 length: 14 amino acids. Germline V CDR1 and CDR2: MDHEN, SYDVKM. The CDR3 sequence is CASNDRASGNTIYF. DNA for the CDR3: TGTGCCAGCAACGACAGGGCGTCTGGAAACACCATATATTTT.

V usage is TRBV18 and J usage is TRBJ2-3, with 8 positions matching TRBD2. Germline loops: CDR1 KGHSH, CDR2 LQKENI. The CDR3 loop spans 15 amino acids. V lost 3 bases, J lost 0 bases, and 2 bases stayed unmatched. The CDR3 here is CASSPGLGSTDTQYF. The CDR3 DNA is TGTGCCAGCTCACCGGGACTAGGGAGCACAGATACGCAGTATTTT.

The chain carries TRBV5-1 and TRBJ2-7, with 8 bases identical to TRBD1. The germline V gene has CDR1 SGHRS and CDR2 YFSETQ. V dropped 4 bases and J dropped 3; count of bases not matched to a gene: 12. The CDR3 is 16 amino acids. The chain's CDR3 is CASSPEVDRVYYEQYF. The CDR3 nucleotides are TGCGCCAGCAGCCCAGAGGTGGACAGGGTATACTACGAGCAGTACTTC.

The V call is TRBV30, the J call TRBJ1-1; tentatively, D is TRBD1 (6 bases). In germline, CDR1 is GTSNPN, CDR2 SVGIG (reference sequence). Trimming left V 3 bases short and J 3 bases short, with 11 bases between. The CDR3 is 13 residues long. The CDR3 loop reads CAWSAGAHTEAFF. The CDR3 nucleotides are TGTGCCTGGAGCGCAGGGGCCCACACTGAAGCTTTCTTT.

The rearrangement uses TRBV7-3 and TRBJ1-1; D possibly corresponds to TRBD1 (6 bases). Trimming removed 1 base at V and 6 bases at J, with 9 bases between. CDR1 SGHTA and CDR2 FQGTGA come from the germline V gene. This CDR3 comprises 13 residues. CDR3 nucleotides: TGTGCCAGCAGCTTAAACAGGGACGCTGAAGCTTTCTTT. This translates into CASSLNRDAEAFF.

This chain links TRBV11-2 with TRBJ2-4; D remains unclear. V was shortened by 4 bases and J by 0 bases, with 7 bases between the two germline ends. This CDR3 spans 14 amino acids. CDR1 and CDR2 (germline): SGHAT, FQNNGV. The DNA for the CDR3 is TGTGCCAGCAGCTCGGTGCTAGCCAAAAACATTCAGTACTTC. Its protein is CASSSVLAKNIQYF.

V is TRBV29-1 and J is TRBJ1-1; D remains ambiguous. Deletions cut 6 bases from V and 3 bases from J, with 11 bases between. The CDR3 is 12 amino acids. From germline, CDR1 is SQVTM and CDR2 ANQGSEA. The CDR3 protein is CSVRLGYTEAFF. The DNA for the CDR3 is TGCAGCGTCCGCCTCGGGTACACTGAAGCTTTCTTT.

The rearrangement joins TRBV5-6 to TRBJ2-2, with D maybe TRBD1 (6 bases). Trimming left V 3 bases short and J 5 bases short, with 14 bases between. From germline, CDR1 is SGHDT and CDR2 YYEEEE. The CDR3 covers 15 residues. The CDR3 DNA sequence: TGTGCCAGCAGCTGGGGGCGCTTCGGAACCGGGGAGCTGTTTTTT. It specifies CASSWGRFGTGELFF.

The V call is TRBV19, the J call TRBJ1-1, with TRBD1 matching 8 bases. V lost 4 bases, J lost 1 base, and 2 bases stayed unmatched. The germline V gene has CDR1 LNHDA and CDR2 SQIVND (reference sequence). This CDR3 region has 14 residues. DNA for the CDR3: TGTGCCAGTAGTAGGGACAGGACGAACACTGAAGCTTTCTTT. This translates into CASSRDRTNTEAFF.

The CDR3: CASSPRLESYEQYF. Here the CDR3 DNA reads TGCGCCAGCAGCCCCAGACTCGAGTCATACGAGCAGTACTTC. This chain connects TRBV5-1 to TRBJ2-7; D unclear. Between the trimmed V and J ends, which lost 4 bases and 4 bases, there was a span of 15 bases. Germline V gives CDR1 SGHRS, CDR2 YFSETQ. The CDR3 has 14 residues.

This CDR3 is CASSLALAGTSTDTQYF. The CDR3, as DNA: TGCGCCAGCAGCTTGGCCCTAGCGGGGACTAGCACAGATACGCAGTATTTT. V usage is TRBV5-1 and J usage is TRBJ2-3; 9 bases map to TRBD2. From germline, CDR1 is SGHRS and CDR2 YFSETQ. V lost 0 bases to trimming and J lost 0 bases; unmatched junction nucleotides: 5. The CDR3 totals 17 residues.

CDR3 sequence: CASSSPGDDSYEQYF. Written as DNA, the CDR3 is TGTGCCAGCAGCTCTCCGGGGGACGACTCTTACGAGCAGTACTTC. The J gene is TRBJ2-7, the V gene TRBV5-4; tentative D call: TRBD2 (6 bases). This CDR3 comprises 15 residues. Germline V gene lookup returns CDR1 SGHNT and CDR2 YYREEE (reference sequence). The ends were cut back, 3 bases at V and 4 bases at J, with 17 bases in the middle.

The chain couples TRBV7-9 to TRBJ1-6, with D possibly being TRBD1 (5 bases). The germline V gene encodes CDR1 SEHNR and CDR2 FQNEAQ (reference sequence). CDR3 length: 14 amino acids. With 2 bases removed from V and 11 bases from J, the gap between germline ends came to 13 bases. CDR3 nucleotide sequence: TGTGCCAGCAGCTTAACGGGGGTCTCGGCACCCCTCCACTTT. Protein product: CASSLTGVSAPLHF.

This chain joins TRBV28 and TRBJ1-4; 8 nucleotides agree with TRBD1. The J segment lost 7 bases and the V segment lost 6 bases, leaving 13 bases of the junction unmatched. This CDR3 has 16 amino acids. Looked up from germline, CDR1 is MDHEN and CDR2 is SYDVKM. The CDR3 protein is CASSKGGRGRAEKLFF. The CDR3 bases are TGTGCCAGCAGCAAAGGGGGCAGGGGGCGCGCTGAAAAACTGTTTTTT.

The CDR3 DNA follows: TGCGCCAGCAGCCTACGACTAGCGGGGGGCACAGATACGCAGTATTTT. The encoded protein is CASSLRLAGGTDTQYF. The rearrangement links TRBV4-1 to TRBJ2-3, with 12 bases matching TRBD2. CDR3 length: 16 amino acids. The germline V gene has CDR1 MGHRA and CDR2 YSYEKL. Trimming took 4 bases from V and 1 from J; bases not matched to a gene: 3.

The rearrangement links TRBV7-8 to TRBJ2-1; 7 positions match TRBD2. Germline CDR1 SGHVS, CDR2 FQNEAQ. The CDR3 contains 18 residues. V was pared by 1 base and J by 3 bases, with 12 bases of the junction left unmatched. CDR3 amino acids: CASSLEVPGGGLYNEQFF. As DNA, the CDR3 is TGTGCCAGCAGCTTAGAGGTGCCCGGCGGGGGTCTCTACAATGAGCAGTTCTTC.